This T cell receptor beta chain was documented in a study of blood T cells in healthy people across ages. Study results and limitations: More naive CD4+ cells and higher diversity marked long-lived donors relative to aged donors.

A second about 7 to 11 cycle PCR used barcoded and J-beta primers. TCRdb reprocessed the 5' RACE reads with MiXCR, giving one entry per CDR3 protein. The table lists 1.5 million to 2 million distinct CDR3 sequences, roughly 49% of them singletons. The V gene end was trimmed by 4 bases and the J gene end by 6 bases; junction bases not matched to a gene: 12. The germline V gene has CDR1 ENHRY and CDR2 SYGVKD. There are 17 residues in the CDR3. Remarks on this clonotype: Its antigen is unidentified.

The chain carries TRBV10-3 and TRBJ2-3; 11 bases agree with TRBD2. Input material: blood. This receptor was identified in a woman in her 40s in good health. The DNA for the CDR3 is TGTGCCATCAGTGCCTACCTAGCGGGGGGCGACTGGGATACGCAGTATTTT. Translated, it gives CAISAYLAGGDWDTQYF.